This TCR beta chain was sequenced in a study of shared clonotypes between healthy human individuals. Across the study: Per donor, three plates held CD4 naive cells, three held CD4 memory, two held CD8 naive and one held CD8 memory.

Produced via immunoSEQ multiplex PCR; TCRdb's table is partial and in-frame only. The sample lists 950,000 to 1,100,000 clones, 75% to 85% seen once, with roughly 0.57% in the top ten. Adult donors, all healthy and HIV-negative, had no recent acute infections or vaccinations. Caucasian adults living in Nashville, Tennessee, provided all samples. The material sequenced was memory CD4+ T cells from PBMCs. Sample subset: CD45RA-negative fraction. The clonotype comes from a man aged 18 to 30 in good health. Some clones in this sample may be carry-over from other donors' samples.

CDR3 residues: CASGRQSSYEQYF. CDR3 nucleotides: TGTGCCAGCGGTAGACAGAGCTCCTACGAGCAGTACTTC. The chain carries TRBV2 and TRBJ2-7; D perhaps matches TRBD1 (5 bases). Looked up from germline, CDR1 is SNHLY and CDR2 is FYNNEI. The CDR3 is 13 amino acids. Trimming took 8 bases from V and 0 from J, leaving 11 bases between them.